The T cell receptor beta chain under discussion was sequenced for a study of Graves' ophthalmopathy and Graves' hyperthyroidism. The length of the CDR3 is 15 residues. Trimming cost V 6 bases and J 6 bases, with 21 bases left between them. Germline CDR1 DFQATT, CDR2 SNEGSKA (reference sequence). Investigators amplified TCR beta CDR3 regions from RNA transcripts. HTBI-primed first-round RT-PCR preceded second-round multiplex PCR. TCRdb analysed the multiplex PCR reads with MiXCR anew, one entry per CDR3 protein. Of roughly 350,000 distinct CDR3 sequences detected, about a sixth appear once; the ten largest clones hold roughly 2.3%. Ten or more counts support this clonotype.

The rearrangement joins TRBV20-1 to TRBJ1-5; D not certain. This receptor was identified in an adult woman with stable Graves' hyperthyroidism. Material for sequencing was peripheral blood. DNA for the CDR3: TGCAGTGCCAGTCCTCGGGTCGGCGTCGGTCAGCCCCAGCATTTT. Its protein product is CSASPRVGVGQPQHF.